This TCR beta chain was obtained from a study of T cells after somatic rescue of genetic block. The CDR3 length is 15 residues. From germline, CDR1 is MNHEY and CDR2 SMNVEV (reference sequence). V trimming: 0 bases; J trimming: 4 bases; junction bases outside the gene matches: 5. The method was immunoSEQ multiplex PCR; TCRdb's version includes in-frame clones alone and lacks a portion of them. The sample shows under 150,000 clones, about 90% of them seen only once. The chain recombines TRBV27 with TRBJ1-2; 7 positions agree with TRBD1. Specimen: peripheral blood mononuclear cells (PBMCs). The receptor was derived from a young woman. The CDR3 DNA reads TGTGCCAGCAGTTTATCAAGGGGGCAGTCCTATGGCTACACCTTC. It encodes CASSLSRGQSYGYTF.